Listed here is a single T cell receptor beta chain. Antigen specificity is unknown. Deletions cut 4 bases from V and 9 bases from J, with 13 bases between. This CDR3 is 14 amino acids long. Looked up from germline, CDR1 is LNHDA and CDR2 is SQIVND (reference sequence). This sample was included in a study of T cell responses to AZD1222 COVID-19 vaccine. Overall study results and limits: White British donors predominated, females outnumbered males, and clonal diversity was possibly underestimated. A rise in Spike-specific TCR breadth and depth followed two AZD1222 doses. Only 5 or 6 individuals given AZD1222 were seropositive at baseline.

Using immunoSEQ multiplex PCR, the repertoire was profiled, and TCRdb retains in-frame clones only, with some absent. The sample shows 150,000 to 200,000 clones, around 92% of them seen only once. The chain recombines TRBV19 with TRBJ1-6; D is unclear. The sequences come from peripheral blood, collected on day 0 of AZD1222 vaccination. The source of this sequence is an adult in good health. The CDR3 here is CASSRGSLGSPLHF. CDR3 bases: TGTGCCAGTAGTAGAGGTTCGCTCGGTTCACCCCTCCACTTT.